This T cell receptor (beta chain) was sequenced in a study of blood T cell repertoires in COVID-19. The data were produced by immunoSEQ multiplex PCR, yet TCRdb's version contains in-frame clones alone and is incomplete. Of a few hundred thousand clones in the sample, roughly nine tenths are singletons; the top ten hold about 3%. Germline loops: CDR1 LNHDA, CDR2 SQIVND (reference sequence). J lost 4 bases, V lost 6 bases, and 9 bases had no gene match. This CDR3 contains 15 residues. The sequencing sample was made of peripheral blood. The sequence came from a woman aged 25 to 39 with COVID-19, enrolled during active disease. This rearrangement joins TRBV19 to TRBJ2-3; TRBD2 agrees at 8 bases. CDR3 nucleotides: TGTGCCAGTAGCCCCGGCGGCGGGGGGTCAGATACGCAGTATTTT. Residues: CASSPGGGGSDTQYF.